This record looks at one T cell receptor (beta chain) sequence and its context. These data are taken from a study of blood T cell repertoires in COVID-19. Overall study context: Sample material is recorded as cDNA or gDNA derived from T cells, B-cell-depleted T cells, or PBMCs.

The method was immunoSEQ multiplex PCR; TCRdb's version includes in-frame clones alone and lacks a portion of them. The sample holds about 280,000 clones, roughly nine tenths seen once. After removal of 6 bases from V and 4 bases from J, the junction contained 7 bases not matched to a gene. Germline-derived CDR1 and CDR2 are LNHDA and SQIVND (reference sequence). The CDR3 runs to 16 residues. This rearrangement joins TRBV19 to TRBJ2-3, with 13 bases identical to TRBD2. The clonotype comes from a man aged 50 or older with acute or convalescent COVID-19. The sequenced sample consisted of peripheral blood. In DNA, the CDR3 is TGTGCCAGTAGACTACTAGCGGGGGGGCAGCCAGATACGCAGTATTTT. Encoded protein: CASRLLAGGQPDTQYF.